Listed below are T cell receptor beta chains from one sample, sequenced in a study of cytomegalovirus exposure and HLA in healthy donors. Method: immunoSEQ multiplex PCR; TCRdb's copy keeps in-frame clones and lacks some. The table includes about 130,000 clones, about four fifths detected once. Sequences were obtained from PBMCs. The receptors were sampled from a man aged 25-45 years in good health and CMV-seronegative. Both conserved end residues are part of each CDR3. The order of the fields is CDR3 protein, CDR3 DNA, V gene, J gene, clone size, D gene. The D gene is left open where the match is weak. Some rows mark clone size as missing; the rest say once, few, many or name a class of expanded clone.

CDR3aa: CASSQMGGPNTGELFF
CDR3nt: TGCGCCAGCAGCCAGATGGGGGGGCCGAACACCGGGGAGCTGTTTTTT
v_gene: TRBV4-1
j_gene: TRBJ2-2
abundance: .
d_gene: .

CDR3aa: CASSQESFFGYTF
CDR3nt: TGCGCCAGCAGCCAAGAAAGCTTTTTTGGCTACACCTTC
v_gene: TRBV4-3
j_gene: TRBJ1-2
abundance: .
d_gene: .

CDR3aa: CASSPQGTGGARGEKLFF
CDR3nt: TGTGCCAGCTCACCCCAAGGGACAGGGGGAGCCCGGGGTGAAAAACTGTTTTTT
v_gene: TRBV18
j_gene: TRBJ1-4
abundance: once
d_gene: TRBD1

CDR3aa: CASSVGTGGSYEQYF
CDR3nt: TGTGCCAGCAGCGTAGGGACAGGGGGCTCCTACGAGCAGTACTTC
v_gene: TRBV9
j_gene: TRBJ2-7
abundance: .
d_gene: TRBD1

CDR3aa: CAISPAGGKETQYF
CDR3nt: TGTGCCATCAGCCCCGCGGGGGGTAAGGAGACCCAGTACTTC
v_gene: TRBV10-3
j_gene: TRBJ2-5
abundance: once
d_gene: TRBD2

CDR3aa: CAWSSPTGVSGANVLTF
CDR3nt: TGTGCCTGGAGTTCGCCGACAGGGGTGTCTGGGGCCAACGTCCTGACTTTC
v_gene: TRBV30
j_gene: TRBJ2-6
abundance: .
d_gene: TRBD1

CDR3aa: CASSLPQREYTDTQYF
CDR3nt: TGTGCCAGCAGCTTGCCCCAGCGGGAATACACAGATACGCAGTATTTT
v_gene: TRBV5-6
j_gene: TRBJ2-3
abundance: .
d_gene: TRBD2

CDR3aa: CASSPLRRQETQYF
CDR3nt: TGTGCCAGCAGTCCTCTGCGGCGGCAAGAGACCCAGTACTTC
v_gene: TRBV6-6
j_gene: TRBJ2-5
abundance: .
d_gene: .

CDR3aa: CASTLMESTIYF
CDR3nt: TGTGCCAGCACCCTAATGGAGTCCACCATATATTTT
v_gene: TRBV7-2
j_gene: TRBJ1-3
abundance: .
d_gene: .

CDR3aa: CASSRAPEKLFF
CDR3nt: TGTGCCAGCTCGAGGGCTCCCGAAAAACTGTTTTTT
v_gene: TRBV28
j_gene: TRBJ1-4
abundance: .
d_gene: .

CDR3aa: CASSVLGFVSETQYF
CDR3nt: TGTGCCAGCAGCGTCCTAGGATTTGTCTCAGAGACCCAGTACTTC
v_gene: TRBV9
j_gene: TRBJ2-5
abundance: few
d_gene: .

CDR3aa: CASGEGSSGRVANEQFF
CDR3nt: TGCGCCAGCGGGGAAGGTTCTAGCGGGAGAGTGGCCAATGAGCAGTTCTTC
v_gene: TRBV5-1
j_gene: TRBJ2-1
abundance: .
d_gene: TRBD2

CDR3aa: CASSLLTSGSIGDTQYF
CDR3nt: TGTGCCAGCAGCTTACTTACTAGCGGGAGTATAGGAGATACGCAGTATTTT
v_gene: TRBV7-6
j_gene: TRBJ2-3
abundance: .
d_gene: TRBD2

CDR3aa: CASQGGFGYGYTF
CDR3nt: TGCGCCAGTCAAGGGGGCTTTGGCTATGGCTACACCTTC
v_gene: TRBV5-1
j_gene: TRBJ1-2
abundance: .
d_gene: TRBD1

CDR3aa: CASSLAPGANYGYTF
CDR3nt: TGTGCCAGCAGCTTAGCCCCAGGGGCGAATTATGGCTACACCTTC
v_gene: TRBV7-2
j_gene: TRBJ1-2
abundance: .
d_gene: .

CDR3aa: CASSYYSDRNNSPLHF
CDR3nt: TGTGCCAGCAGTTACTATTCGGACAGAAATAATTCACCCCTCCACTTT
v_gene: TRBV6-6
j_gene: TRBJ1-6
abundance: few
d_gene: .

CDR3aa: CASSYSLAVSGEQYF
CDR3nt: TGTGCCAGCAGTTACTCATTAGCGGTCTCGGGGGAGCAGTACTTC
v_gene: TRBV6-5
j_gene: TRBJ2-7
abundance: .
d_gene: .